The T cell receptor (beta chain) described here comes from a study of blood T cell repertoires in COVID-19. Study overall: From T cells, B-cell-depleted T cells, or PBMCs came the material, which was cDNA or gDNA.

The CDR3 has 13 residues. Sequencing used immunoSEQ multiplex PCR; TCRdb keeps in-frame clones, though not all of them. Of 200,000 or so clones listed, 80% to 90% are singletons. The chain has TRBV12-3 or TRBV12-4 and TRBJ2-3, with 7 bases fitting TRBD2. The sequencing sample was made of peripheral blood. This clonotype was sampled from a man older than 75 with acute or convalescent COVID-19. This chain's CDR3 is CADRPAGSYTQYF. The CDR3 DNA is TGTGCGGACCGGCCAGCGGGATCTTATACGCAGTATTTT.